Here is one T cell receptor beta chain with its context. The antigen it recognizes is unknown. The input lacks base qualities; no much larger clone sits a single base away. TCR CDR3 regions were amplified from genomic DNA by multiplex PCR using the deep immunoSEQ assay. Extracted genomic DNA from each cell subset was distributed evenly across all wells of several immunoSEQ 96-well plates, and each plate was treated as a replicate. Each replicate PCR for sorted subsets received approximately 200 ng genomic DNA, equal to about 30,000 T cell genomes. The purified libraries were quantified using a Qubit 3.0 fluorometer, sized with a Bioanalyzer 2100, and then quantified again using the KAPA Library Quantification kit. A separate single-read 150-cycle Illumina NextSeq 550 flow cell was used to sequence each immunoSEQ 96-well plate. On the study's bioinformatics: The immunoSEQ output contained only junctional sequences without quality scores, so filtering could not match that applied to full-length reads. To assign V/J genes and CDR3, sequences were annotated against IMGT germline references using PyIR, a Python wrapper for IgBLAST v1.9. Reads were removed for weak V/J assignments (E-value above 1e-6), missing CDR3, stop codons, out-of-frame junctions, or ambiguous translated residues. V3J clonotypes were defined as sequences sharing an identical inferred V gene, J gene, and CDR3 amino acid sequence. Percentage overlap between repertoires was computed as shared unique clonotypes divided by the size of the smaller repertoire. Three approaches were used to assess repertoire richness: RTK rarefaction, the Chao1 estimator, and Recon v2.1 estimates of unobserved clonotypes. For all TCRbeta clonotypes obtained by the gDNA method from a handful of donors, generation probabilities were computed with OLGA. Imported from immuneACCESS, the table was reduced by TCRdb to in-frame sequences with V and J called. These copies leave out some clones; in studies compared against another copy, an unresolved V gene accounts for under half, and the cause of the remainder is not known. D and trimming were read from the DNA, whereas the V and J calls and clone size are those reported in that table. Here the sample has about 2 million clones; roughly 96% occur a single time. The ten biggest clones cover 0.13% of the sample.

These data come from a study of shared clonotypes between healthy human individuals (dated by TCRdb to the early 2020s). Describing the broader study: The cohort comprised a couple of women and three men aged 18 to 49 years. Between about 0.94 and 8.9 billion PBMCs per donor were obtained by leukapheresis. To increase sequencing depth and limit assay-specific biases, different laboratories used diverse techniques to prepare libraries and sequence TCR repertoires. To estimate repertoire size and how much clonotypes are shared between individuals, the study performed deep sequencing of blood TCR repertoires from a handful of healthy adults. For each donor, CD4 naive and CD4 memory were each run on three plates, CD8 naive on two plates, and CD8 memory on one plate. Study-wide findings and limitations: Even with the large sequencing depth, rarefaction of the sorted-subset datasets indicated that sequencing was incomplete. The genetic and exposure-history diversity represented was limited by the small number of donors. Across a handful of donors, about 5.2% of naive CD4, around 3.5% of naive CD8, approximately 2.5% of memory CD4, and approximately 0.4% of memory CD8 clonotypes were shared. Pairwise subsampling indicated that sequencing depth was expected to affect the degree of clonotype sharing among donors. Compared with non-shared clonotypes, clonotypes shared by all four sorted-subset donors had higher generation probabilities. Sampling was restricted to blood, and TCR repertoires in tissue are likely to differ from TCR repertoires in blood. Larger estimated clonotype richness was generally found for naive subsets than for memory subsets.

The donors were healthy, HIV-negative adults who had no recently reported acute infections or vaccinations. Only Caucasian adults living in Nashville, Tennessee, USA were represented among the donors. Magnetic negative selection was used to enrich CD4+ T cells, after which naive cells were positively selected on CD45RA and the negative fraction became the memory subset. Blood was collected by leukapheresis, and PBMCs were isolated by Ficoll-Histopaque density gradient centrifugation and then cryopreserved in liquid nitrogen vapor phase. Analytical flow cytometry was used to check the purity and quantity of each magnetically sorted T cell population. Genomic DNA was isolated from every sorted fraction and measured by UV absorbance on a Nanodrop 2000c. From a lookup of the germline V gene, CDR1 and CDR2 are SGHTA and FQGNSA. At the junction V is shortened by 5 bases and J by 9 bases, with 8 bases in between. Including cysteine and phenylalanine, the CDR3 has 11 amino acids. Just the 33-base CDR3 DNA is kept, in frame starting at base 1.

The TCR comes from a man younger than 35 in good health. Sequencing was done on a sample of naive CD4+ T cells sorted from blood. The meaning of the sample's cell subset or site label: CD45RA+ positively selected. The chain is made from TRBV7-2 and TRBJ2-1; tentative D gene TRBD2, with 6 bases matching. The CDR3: CASSGRREQFF. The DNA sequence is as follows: TGTGCCAGCAGCGGGAGGCGTGAGCAGTTCTTC.